This T cell receptor (beta chain) was sequenced in a study of blood T cell repertoires in COVID-19. Study as a whole: PBMCs, B-cell-depleted T cells, or T cells were the source of the cDNA or gDNA that made up the material.

Membership in each cohort depended on participant-reported clinical history. The table came from immunoSEQ multiplex PCR; TCRdb's copy has only in-frame clones and leaves some out. The repertoire holds fewer than 300,000 clones, with 90% as singletons. This CDR3 spans 16 amino acids. Trimming at V came to 3 bases and at J to 0 bases, leaving 3 bases not matched to a gene. From germline, CDR1 is WSHSY and CDR2 SAAADI. The receptor was derived from a woman under 40 who had recovered from COVID-19. Sequencing was done on a sample of PBMCs or T cells enriched from blood (not recorded which). The V and J genes are TRBV10-2 and TRBJ1-4, with TRBD1 matching over 8 bases. CDR3 loop: CASSDSRGPTNEKLFF. The CDR3 coding sequence is TGCGCCAGCAGTGACAGCAGGGGGCCAACTAATGAAAAACTGTTTTTT.